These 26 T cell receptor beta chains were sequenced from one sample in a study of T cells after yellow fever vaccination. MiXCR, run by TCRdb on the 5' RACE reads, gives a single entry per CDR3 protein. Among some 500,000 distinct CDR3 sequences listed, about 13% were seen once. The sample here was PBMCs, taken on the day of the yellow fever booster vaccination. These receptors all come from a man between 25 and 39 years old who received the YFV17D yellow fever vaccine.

In DNA form, the CDR3 reads TGTGCCAGCAGCCTAAGAGGGTGGGACCTTAACTATGGCTACACCTTC. Protein: CASSLRGWDLNYGYTF. V usage is TRBV3-1 and J usage is TRBJ1-2; perhaps TRBD1 as D (5 bases). CDR3 size: 16 residues. The ends were cut back, 4 bases at V and 1 base at J, with 16 bases in the middle. Germline assignment: CDR1 LGHDT and CDR2 YNNKEL (reference sequence).

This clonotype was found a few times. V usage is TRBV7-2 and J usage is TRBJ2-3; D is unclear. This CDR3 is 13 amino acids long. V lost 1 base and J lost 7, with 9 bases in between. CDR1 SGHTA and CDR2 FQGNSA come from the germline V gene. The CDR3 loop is CASSLDFGNTQYF. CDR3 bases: TGTGCCAGCAGCTTAGACTTCGGAAATACGCAGTATTTT.

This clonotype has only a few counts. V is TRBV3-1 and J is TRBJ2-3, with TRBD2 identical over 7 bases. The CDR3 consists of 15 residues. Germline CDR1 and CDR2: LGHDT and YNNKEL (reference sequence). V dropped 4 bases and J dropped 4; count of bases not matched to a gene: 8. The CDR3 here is CASSRLGGRADTQYF. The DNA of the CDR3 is TGTGCCAGCAGCCGCCTCGGCGGGAGAGCAGATACGCAGTATTTT.

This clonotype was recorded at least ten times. CDR3 coding DNA: TGTGCTACCCAGGGGAGTATGGGCGGAAGGGCAGATACGCAGTATTTT. This translates into CATQGSMGGRADTQYF. The chain joins TRBV25-1 to TRBJ2-3, with a weak D call TRBD1 (6 bases). Germline assignment: CDR1 MGHDK and CDR2 SYGVNS. The CDR3 is 16 amino acids.

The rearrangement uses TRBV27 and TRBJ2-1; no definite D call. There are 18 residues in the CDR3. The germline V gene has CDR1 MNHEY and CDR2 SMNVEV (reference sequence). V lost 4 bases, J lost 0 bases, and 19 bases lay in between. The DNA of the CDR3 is TGTGCCAGCAGTTCACCTAATATAATGGTGGGCTCCTACAATGAGCAGTTCTTC. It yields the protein CASSSPNIMVGSYNEQFF.

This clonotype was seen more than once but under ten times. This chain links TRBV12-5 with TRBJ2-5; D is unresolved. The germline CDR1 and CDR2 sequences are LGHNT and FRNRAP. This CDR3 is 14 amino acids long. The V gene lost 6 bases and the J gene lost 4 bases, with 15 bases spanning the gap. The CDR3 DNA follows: TGTGCTAGTGGGACAACTATGACACGAGAGACCCAGTACTTC. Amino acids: CASGTTMTRETQYF.

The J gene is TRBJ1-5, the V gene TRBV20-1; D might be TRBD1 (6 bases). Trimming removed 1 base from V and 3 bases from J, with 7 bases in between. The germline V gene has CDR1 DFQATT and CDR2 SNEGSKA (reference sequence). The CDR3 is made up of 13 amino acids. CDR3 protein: CSARGTVNQPQHF. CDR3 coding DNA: TGCAGTGCTAGAGGGACAGTCAATCAGCCCCAGCATTTT.

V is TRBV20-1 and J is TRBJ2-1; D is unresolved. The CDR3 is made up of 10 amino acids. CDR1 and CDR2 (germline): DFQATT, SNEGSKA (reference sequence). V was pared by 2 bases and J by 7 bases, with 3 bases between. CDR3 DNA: TGCAGTGCTAGATTAAATGAGCAGTTCTTC. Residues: CSARLNEQFF.

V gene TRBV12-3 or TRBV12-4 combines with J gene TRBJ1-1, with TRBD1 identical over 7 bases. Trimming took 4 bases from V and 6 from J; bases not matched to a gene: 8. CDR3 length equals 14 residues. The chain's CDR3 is CASSSRDSRSEAFF. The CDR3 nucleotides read TGTGCCAGCAGTTCCCGGGACAGTCGGTCTGAAGCTTTCTTT.

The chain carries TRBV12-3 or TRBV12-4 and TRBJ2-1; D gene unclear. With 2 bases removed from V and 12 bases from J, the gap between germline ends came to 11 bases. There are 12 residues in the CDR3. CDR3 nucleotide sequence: TGTGCCAGCAGTTTAACCCGGATCGCGCAGTTCTTC. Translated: CASSLTRIAQFF.

This CDR3 reads CSARPFTDTQYF. CDR3 sequence (DNA): TGCAGTGCTAGGCCCTTCACAGATACGCAGTATTTT. The chain employs TRBV20-1 and TRBJ2-3, with D unclear. V dropped 3 bases and J dropped 2 bases, with 6 bases sitting between them. This CDR3 spans 12 amino acids. The V gene's germline CDR1 is DFQATT and CDR2 SNEGSKA (reference sequence).

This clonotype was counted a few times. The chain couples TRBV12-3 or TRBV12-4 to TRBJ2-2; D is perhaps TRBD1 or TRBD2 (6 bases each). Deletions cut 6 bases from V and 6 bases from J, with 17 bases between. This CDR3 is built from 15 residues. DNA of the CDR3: TGTGCCAGCAGGCCCGGGGGCGTCCTCCCCGGGGAGCTGTTTTTT. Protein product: CASRPGGVLPGELFF.

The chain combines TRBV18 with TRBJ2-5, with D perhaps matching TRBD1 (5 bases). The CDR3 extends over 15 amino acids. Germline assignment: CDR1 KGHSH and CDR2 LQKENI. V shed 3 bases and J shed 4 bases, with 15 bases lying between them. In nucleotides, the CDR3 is TGTGCCAGCTCACCTCGTCAGGGTGTGGGAGAGACCCAGTACTTC. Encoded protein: CASSPRQGVGETQYF. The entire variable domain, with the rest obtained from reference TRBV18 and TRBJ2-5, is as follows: NAGVMQNPRHLVRRRGQEARLRCSPMKGHSHVYWYRQLPEEGLKFMVYLQKENIIDESGMPKERFSAEFPKEGPSILRIQQVVRGDSAAYFCASSPRQGVGETQYFGPGTRLLVL.

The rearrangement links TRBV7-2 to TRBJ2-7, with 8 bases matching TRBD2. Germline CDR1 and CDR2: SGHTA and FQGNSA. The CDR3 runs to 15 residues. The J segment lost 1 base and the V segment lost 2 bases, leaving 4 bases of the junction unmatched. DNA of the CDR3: TGTGCCAGCAGCTTATCTAGCGGGTTATCCTACGAGCAGTACTTC. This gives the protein CASSLSSGLSYEQYF.

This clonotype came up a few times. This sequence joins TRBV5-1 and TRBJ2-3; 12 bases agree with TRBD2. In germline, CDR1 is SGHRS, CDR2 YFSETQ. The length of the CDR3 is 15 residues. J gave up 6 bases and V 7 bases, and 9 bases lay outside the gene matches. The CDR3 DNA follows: TGCGCCAGCCAGTGGCTAGCGGGAGGGCCGGATACGCAGTATTTT. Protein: CASQWLAGGPDTQYF.

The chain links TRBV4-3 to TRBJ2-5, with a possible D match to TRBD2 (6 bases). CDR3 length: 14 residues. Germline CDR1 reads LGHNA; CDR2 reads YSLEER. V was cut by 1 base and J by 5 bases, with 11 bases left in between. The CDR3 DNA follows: TGCGCCAGCAGCCAAGTCCGGGAGCGGGAGACCCAGTACTTC. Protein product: CASSQVRERETQYF.

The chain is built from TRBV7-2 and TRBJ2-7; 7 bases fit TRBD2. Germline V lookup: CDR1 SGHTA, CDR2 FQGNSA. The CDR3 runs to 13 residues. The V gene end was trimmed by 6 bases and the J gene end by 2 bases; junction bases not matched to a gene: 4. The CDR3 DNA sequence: TGTGCCAGCAGACTAGCGTCCACCTACGAGCAGTACTTC. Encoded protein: CASRLASTYEQYF. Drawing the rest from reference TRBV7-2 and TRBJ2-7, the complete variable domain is GAGVSQSPSNKVTEKGKDVELRCDPISGHTALYWYRQSLGQGLEFLIYFQGNSAPDKSGLPSDRFSAERTGGSVSTLTIQRTQQEDSAVYLCASRLASTYEQYFGPGTRLTVT.

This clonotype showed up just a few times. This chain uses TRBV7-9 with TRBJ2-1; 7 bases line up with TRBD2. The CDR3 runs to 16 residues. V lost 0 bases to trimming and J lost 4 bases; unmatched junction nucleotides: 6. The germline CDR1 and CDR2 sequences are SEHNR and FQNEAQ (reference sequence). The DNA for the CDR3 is TGTGCCAGCAGCTTAGCTAAGAGCGGGATTTACAATGAGCAGTTCTTC. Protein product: CASSLAKSGIYNEQFF.

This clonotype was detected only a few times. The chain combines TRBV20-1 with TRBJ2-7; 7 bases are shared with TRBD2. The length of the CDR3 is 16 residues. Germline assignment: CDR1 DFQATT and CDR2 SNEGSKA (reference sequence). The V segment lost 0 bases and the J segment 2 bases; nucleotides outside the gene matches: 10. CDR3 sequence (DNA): TGCAGTGCTAGAGATGTAAGACTAGCTCCCCCCTACGAGCAGTACTTC. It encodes CSARDVRLAPPYEQYF.

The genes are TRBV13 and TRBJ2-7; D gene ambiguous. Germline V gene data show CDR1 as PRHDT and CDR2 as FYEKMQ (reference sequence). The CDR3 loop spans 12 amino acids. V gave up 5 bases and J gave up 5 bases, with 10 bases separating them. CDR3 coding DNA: TGTGCCAGCAGCACCAGCACCCACGAGCAGTACTTC. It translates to CASSTSTHEQYF.

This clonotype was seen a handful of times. DNA for the CDR3: TGTGCCATCAGTGAGTCTGGACTAGCGGGAGTTACGGTCACCGGGGAGCTGTTTTTT. Its protein is CAISESGLAGVTVTGELFF. The chain is built from TRBV10-3 and TRBJ2-2; 13 nucleotides line up with TRBD2. From germline, CDR1 is ENHRY and CDR2 SYGVKD. V gave up 0 bases and J gave up 4 bases; unmatched junction bases: 8. The CDR3 has 19 amino acids.

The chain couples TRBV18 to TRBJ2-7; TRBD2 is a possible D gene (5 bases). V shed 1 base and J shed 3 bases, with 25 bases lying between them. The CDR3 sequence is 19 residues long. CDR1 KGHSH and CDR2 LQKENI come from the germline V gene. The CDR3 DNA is TGTGCCAGCTCACCACGGTTGGGAGTTGGACTTTCCGGTGACTACGAGCAGTACTTC. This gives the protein CASSPRLGVGLSGDYEQYF.

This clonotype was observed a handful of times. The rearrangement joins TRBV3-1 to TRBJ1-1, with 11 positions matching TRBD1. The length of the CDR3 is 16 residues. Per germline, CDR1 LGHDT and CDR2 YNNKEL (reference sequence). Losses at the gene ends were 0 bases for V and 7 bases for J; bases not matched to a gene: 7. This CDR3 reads CASSQDGRGQGGEAFF. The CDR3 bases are TGTGCCAGCAGCCAAGATGGTAGGGGACAGGGGGGTGAAGCTTTCTTT.

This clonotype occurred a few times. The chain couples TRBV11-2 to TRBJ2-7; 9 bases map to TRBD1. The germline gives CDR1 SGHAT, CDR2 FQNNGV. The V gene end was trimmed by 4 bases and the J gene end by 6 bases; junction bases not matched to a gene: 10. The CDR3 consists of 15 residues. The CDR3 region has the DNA TGTGCCAGCAGCTCTAAGGGGGGACAGGGACGCGAGCAGTACTTC. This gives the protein CASSSKGGQGREQYF.

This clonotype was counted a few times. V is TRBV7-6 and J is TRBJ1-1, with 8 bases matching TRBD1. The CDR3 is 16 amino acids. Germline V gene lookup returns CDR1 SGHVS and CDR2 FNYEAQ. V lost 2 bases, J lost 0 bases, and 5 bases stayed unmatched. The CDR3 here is CASSLNPGGLNTEAFF. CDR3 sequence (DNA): TGTGCCAGCAGCTTAAACCCAGGGGGCCTGAACACTGAAGCTTTCTTT.

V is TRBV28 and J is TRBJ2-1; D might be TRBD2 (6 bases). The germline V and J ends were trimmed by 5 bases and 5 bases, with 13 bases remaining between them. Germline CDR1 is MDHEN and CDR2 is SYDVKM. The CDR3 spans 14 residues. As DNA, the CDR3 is TGTGCCAGCAGTACTCTAGCGTCTAACAATGAGCAGTTCTTC. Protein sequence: CASSTLASNNEQFF.